These 26 T cell receptor beta chains originate from one sample sequenced in a study of PD-L1 blockade in urothelial cancer (dated by TCRdb to about 2017). Libraries were made using the immunoSEQ multiplex PCR assay. This is the immuneACCESS table as TCRdb keeps it, with only in-frame sequences that have V and J called. A part of the clones is gone; compared with another copy, unresolved V genes explain less than half, and the rest is unexplained. This sample is represented by roughly 51,000 clones; around 79% of them were singletons. More than 9% of the sample is taken by the ten largest. Sample time point, as interpreted from the label and publication: pretreatment peripheral blood. The source material was PBMCs, sampled around atezolizumab (anti-PD-L1) treatment. The receptors stem from a man between 65 and 85 years old with urothelial cancer.

The gene calls are TRBV5-6 and TRBJ1-1; 8 nucleotides align to TRBD1. The CDR3 contains 16 residues. Germline loops: CDR1 SGHDT, CDR2 YYEEEE. With 1 base clipped from V and 12 bases from J, the junction kept 17 bases outside the gene matches. The CDR3 DNA reads TGTGCCAGCAGCTTGCTTTCGAGCCAGGGGGCAGGGGAAACTTTCTTT. Translation gives CASSLLSSQGAGETFF.

V gene TRBV6-1 combines with J gene TRBJ2-7; a weak D match, TRBD1 (7 bases). Germline V gene data show CDR1 as MNHNS and CDR2 as SASEGT. CDR3 length: 13 residues. The V end was cut by 8 bases, the J end by 4 bases, with 15 bases between. The CDR3 nucleotides read TGTGCCAGCGGAGGGGCAGGGGGGTACGAGCAGTACTTC. Its protein product is CASGGAGGYEQYF.

The chain carries TRBV7-2 and TRBJ2-7; maybe TRBD2 (6 bases). Germline CDR1 reads SGHTA; CDR2 reads FQGNSA. The CDR3 consists of 14 residues. Trimming removed 5 bases at V and 2 bases at J, with 13 bases between. The CDR3 reads CASSPGLKTYEQYF. CDR3 bases: TGTGCCAGCAGCCCCGGACTAAAAACCTACGAGCAGTACTTC.

The rearrangement joins TRBV15 to TRBJ1-2, with TRBD1 as a possible D gene (6 bases). The CDR3 has 15 amino acids. The V end was cut by 0 bases, the J end by 3 bases, with 11 bases between. Germline values: CDR1 LNHNV, CDR2 YYDKDF (reference sequence). In DNA, the CDR3 is TGTGCCACCAGCAGAGAGACAGGTGGAGACTATGGCTACACCTTC. Amino acid sequence: CATSRETGGDYGYTF.

The chain has TRBV5-1 and TRBJ2-7; 8 bases are a match to TRBD2. The CDR3 runs 14 residues. Germline trimming cut 0 bases from V and 3 bases from J; bases unmatched to any gene: 2. The V gene's germline CDR1 is SGHRS and CDR2 YFSETQ. Here the CDR3 reads CASSLDAGGYEQYF. As DNA, the CDR3 is TGCGCCAGCAGCTTGGACGCGGGAGGCTACGAGCAGTACTTC.

The chain uses TRBV6-6 and TRBJ1-3, with D unclear. The V and J ends lost 2 bases and 3 bases respectively, with 8 bases between them. CDR3 size: 14 residues. Germline loops: CDR1 MNHNY, CDR2 SVGAGI (reference sequence). In DNA form, the CDR3 reads TGTGCCAGCAGTTACCCAGCAGGTGGAAACACCATATATTTT. Amino acids: CASSYPAGGNTIYF.

This clone was observed a few times. The CDR3 protein is CASSLQARGRYGYTF. Here the CDR3 DNA reads TGTGCCAGCAGTTTACAAGCGAGGGGGAGATATGGCTACACCTTC. The chain combines TRBV28 with TRBJ1-2, with D maybe TRBD1 (6 bases). Deletions cut 2 bases from V and 5 bases from J, with 15 bases between. The germline CDR1 and CDR2 sequences are MDHEN and SYDVKM. This CDR3 is 15 amino acids long.

The rearrangement links TRBV19 to TRBJ2-1; 14 bases fit TRBD2. V dropped 5 bases and J dropped 10; count of bases not matched to a gene: 10. The CDR3 sequence is 16 residues long. Germline V lookup: CDR1 LNHDA, CDR2 SQIVND (reference sequence). CDR3 protein: CASSDPGTSGSAEQFF. CDR3 in DNA: TGTGCCAGTAGTGATCCCGGGACTAGCGGGAGTGCGGAGCAGTTCTTC.

The chain is built from TRBV2 and TRBJ2-3, with 8 bases identical to TRBD2. The CDR3 has 17 residues. The germline V gene has CDR1 SNHLY and CDR2 FYNNEI. J lost 3 bases, V lost 7 bases, and 15 bases had no gene match. In DNA, the CDR3 is TGTGCCAGCAAGATAAAGGAAGTTAGCGGGATTACAGATACGCAGTATTTT. Protein: CASKIKEVSGITDTQYF.

This clone was counted only a few times. The genes are TRBV5-1 and TRBJ1-5, with 9 bases that match TRBD1. CDR1 and CDR2 from the germline V gene are SGHRS and YFSETQ. The trim removed 2 bases at V and 2 bases at J, leaving 2 bases unmatched. This CDR3 has 15 residues. CDR3: CASSLTGGGNQPQHF. The CDR3 bases are TGCGCCAGCAGCTTAACAGGGGGCGGCAATCAGCCCCAGCATTTT. Full variable domain (missing parts from reference TRBV5-1 and TRBJ1-5): KAGVTQTPRYLIKTRGQQVTLSCSPISGHRSVSWYQQTPGQGLQFLFEYFSETQRNKGNFPGRFSGRQFSNSRSEMNVSTLELGDSALYLCASSLTGGGNQPQHFGDGTRLSIL.

The CDR3 DNA is TGTGCCAGCAGAGCTGGGGGAGGGCTCCCGGACAATGAGCAGTTCTTC. Translated: CASRAGGGLPDNEQFF. J is TRBJ2-1 and V is TRBV2; 7 bases agree with TRBD2. The CDR3 runs 16 residues. CDR1 SNHLY and CDR2 FYNNEI come from the germline V gene. J was trimmed by 5 bases and V by 6 bases; bases with no gene match: 13.

This clone was found a few times. The J gene is TRBJ2-3, the V gene TRBV9, with a possible D match to TRBD2 (5 bases). V shed 0 bases and J shed 8 bases, with 16 bases lying between them. The V gene's germline CDR1 is SGDLS and CDR2 YYNGEE. The CDR3 length is 15 residues. The CDR3 is CASSVGGNGLGTQYF. The CDR3 nucleotides read TGTGCCAGCAGCGTAGGAGGGAATGGCTTAGGTACGCAGTATTTT. Full variable domain (rest looked up from reference TRBV9 and TRBJ2-3): DSGVTQTPKHLITATGQRVTLRCSPRSGDLSVYWYQQSLDQGLQFLIQYYNGEERAKGNILERFSAQQFPDLHSELNLSSLELGDSALYFCASSVGGNGLGTQYFGPGTRLTVL.

This clone was observed a few times. The J gene is TRBJ2-7, the V gene TRBV5-1; 14 bases are a match to TRBD2. Per germline, CDR1 SGHRS and CDR2 YFSETQ. CDR3 length: 14 amino acids. V lost 7 bases to trimming and J lost 4 bases; unmatched junction nucleotides: 4. CDR3 nucleotide sequence: TGCGCCAGCGGGACTAGCGGGAGCCAGTACGAGCAGTACTTC. It encodes CASGTSGSQYEQYF.

J is TRBJ1-5 and V is TRBV19; no reliable D call. The CDR3 runs 17 residues. Germline assignment: CDR1 LNHDA and CDR2 SQIVND (reference sequence). V was pared by 2 bases and J by 0 bases, with 14 bases between. The CDR3 region has the DNA TGTGCCAGTAGTATACTTCCGGGAATTAATAGCAATCAGCCCCAGCATTTT. Protein: CASSILPGINSNQPQHF.

This chain joins TRBV5-1 and TRBJ2-3, with 13 bases that match TRBD2. In germline, CDR1 is SGHRS, CDR2 YFSETQ. Trimming took 2 bases from V and 0 from J; bases not matched to a gene: 3. The CDR3 contains 17 residues. DNA of the CDR3: TGCGCCAGCAGCTTTGGGACTAGCGGGGTCAGCACAGATACGCAGTATTTT. It yields the protein CASSFGTSGVSTDTQYF.

The rearrangement uses TRBV18 and TRBJ1-1, with D maybe TRBD1 (5 bases). CDR1 and CDR2 (germline): KGHSH, LQKENI. The CDR3 runs 14 residues. V gave up 3 bases and J gave up 1 base, with 9 bases separating them. The CDR3 is CASSPNQGNTEAFF. The DNA of the CDR3 is TGTGCCAGCTCACCTAATCAGGGGAACACTGAAGCTTTCTTT.

The gene calls are TRBV5-1 and TRBJ2-2; 10 nucleotides line up with TRBD2. The ends lost 3 bases at V and 3 bases at J; junction bases unmatched: 11. CDR1 and CDR2 (germline): SGHRS, YFSETQ. The CDR3 has 18 amino acids. The CDR3 region has the DNA TGCGCCAGCAGCTCCGGGACTAGCGACCCGGCCCACACCGGGGAGCTGTTTTTT. It translates to CASSSGTSDPAHTGELFF.

The chain employs TRBV5-5 and TRBJ2-1; 14 bases agree with TRBD2. Germline CDR1 SGHKS, CDR2 YYEKEE (reference sequence). The CDR3 consists of 16 residues. The V and J ends lost 5 bases and 4 bases, in that order; junction bases with no gene match: 5. The CDR3 is CASRPGLAGVYNEQFF. In DNA, the CDR3 is TGTGCCAGCAGACCGGGACTAGCGGGAGTATACAATGAGCAGTTCTTC.

This clone showed up just a few times. This chain links TRBV27 with TRBJ1-5, with D perhaps TRBD1 (6 bases). Trimming stripped 5 bases from V and 4 bases from J, with 15 bases between. Germline V gives CDR1 MNHEY, CDR2 SMNVEV (reference sequence). This CDR3 has 15 residues. The CDR3 loop is CASSTSRGWNQPQHF. The CDR3 nucleotides are TGTGCCAGCAGTACCTCCAGGGGATGGAATCAGCCCCAGCATTTT.

The chain employs TRBV15 and TRBJ2-1, with 10 bases matching TRBD1. Germline CDR1 is LNHNV and CDR2 is YYDKDF (reference sequence). The CDR3 is made up of 15 amino acids. With V trimmed by 5 bases and J by 5 bases, 6 bases remained unmatched. This chain's CDR3 is CATSLGQGGNNEQFF. The CDR3 coding sequence is TGTGCCACCAGCCTTGGACAGGGGGGGAACAATGAGCAGTTCTTC.

The chain couples TRBV4-1 to TRBJ2-4; TRBD2 matches 7 bases. Germline V gene data show CDR1 as MGHRA and CDR2 as YSYEKL. Trimming cost V 1 base and J 4 bases; bases outside gene matches: 10. The CDR3 spans 17 residues. CDR3 in amino acids: CASSQGYGGGLKNIQYF. CDR3 DNA sequence: TGCGCCAGCAGCCAAGGGTACGGGGGAGGGCTAAAAAACATTCAGTACTTC.

The V call is TRBV21-1, the J call TRBJ1-2. TRBV21-1 is reported as a pseudogene. This CDR3 spans 10 amino acids. Here the CDR3 DNA reads TGTGCCAGCCGAGGGTGGGGCTACACCTTC. It yields the protein CASRGWGYTF.

Notes on this clone: At one boundary the junction diverges from the germline segment, which might be a read error. This chain connects TRBV7-7 to TRBJ2-2; 7 bases match TRBD1. The germline V gene has CDR1 SSHAT and CDR2 FNYEAQ (reference sequence). The CDR3 contains 15 residues. The CDR3 protein is CASSSWGQGAGELFF. DNA of the CDR3: TGTGCTAGCAGCTCCTGGGGGCAGGGGGCCGGGGAGCTGTTTTTT.

This clone was found a few times. The chain recombines TRBV9 with TRBJ2-1, with D possibly being TRBD2 (5 bases). Germline V gives CDR1 SGDLS, CDR2 YYNGEE. CDR3 length: 14 residues. Trimming left V 2 bases short and J 5 bases short, with 11 bases between. The CDR3 region is CASSVSTEDNEQFF. The CDR3 nucleotides read TGTGCCAGCAGCGTCTCTACGGAGGACAATGAGCAGTTCTTC.

The genes are TRBV28 and TRBJ2-7; the match to TRBD1 covers 8 bases. After removal of 2 bases from V and 2 bases from J, the junction contained 5 bases not matched to a gene. CDR3 length: 15 amino acids. Germline-derived CDR1 and CDR2 are MDHEN and SYDVKM. CDR3 sequence reads: CASSLGDRQTYEQYF. In DNA, the CDR3 is TGTGCCAGCAGTTTAGGGGACAGGCAAACCTACGAGCAGTACTTC.

To note about this clone: As the CDR3 is not closed by the conserved phenylalanine or tryptophan, this likely results from a read error. The limits of the CDR3 on the DNA are not certain, so only TCRdb's listed CDR3 is given. The rearrangement uses TRBV18 and TRBJ2-7; the table's D call, TRBD2, has no DNA check behind it. The CDR3 has 12 residues if both end residues are counted. Germline lookup yields CDR1 KGHSH and CDR2 LQKENI. The CDR3 spells CASSPSGSGTAL.